The 23 T cell receptor beta chains below were found in one sample sequenced in a study of beta chain features in type 1 diabetes. The whole isolated RNA underwent reverse transcription, so sequencing captured expressed TCRB transcripts. Profiling relied on immunoSEQ multiplex PCR, and the TCRdb table lists in-frame clones only, not all of them. The sample yields nearly 250,000 clones, about 71% seen once. The sequenced material came from naive CD4+ T cells from blood. These receptors all come from a man aged 30 to 45 in good health.

V usage is TRBV5-6 and J usage is TRBJ1-2; D unresolved. The length of the CDR3 is 13 residues. Trimming left V 4 bases short and J 1 base short, with 8 bases between. Germline CDR1 is SGHDT and CDR2 is YYEEEE. This CDR3 reads CASSPGVNYGYTF. The CDR3 coding sequence is TGTGCCAGCAGCCCGGGAGTTAACTATGGCTACACCTTC. The full variable domain, its missing parts supplied by reference TRBV5-6 and TRBJ1-2, is DAGVTQSPTHLIKTRGQQVTLRCSPKSGHDTVSWYQQALGQGPQFIFQYYEEEERQRGNFPDRFSGHQFPNYSSELNVNALLLGDSALYLCASSPGVNYGYTFGSGTRLTVV.

The chain employs TRBV7-9 and TRBJ2-7, with D perhaps being TRBD1 or TRBD2 (6 bases each). The CDR3 runs to 14 residues. CDR1 is SEHNR and CDR2 is FQNEAQ in the germline V gene (reference sequence). V dropped 4 bases and J dropped 6 bases, with 16 bases sitting between them. The CDR3 DNA sequence: TGTGCCAGCAGCTCGGAGGGGGTCCGCTTCGAGCAGTACTTC. It is translated as CASSSEGVRFEQYF.

The J gene is TRBJ1-6, the V gene TRBV9, with D uncertain. The CDR3 consists of 12 residues. The germline V gene has CDR1 SGDLS and CDR2 YYNGEE. With 0 bases removed from V and 8 bases from J, the gap between germline ends came to 3 bases. The CDR3 loop reads CASSVGYSPLHF. The CDR3 DNA reads as TGTGCCAGCAGCGTAGGGTATTCACCCCTCCACTTT.

The rearrangement links TRBV30 to TRBJ2-5; D might be TRBD2 (5 bases). Trimming removed 3 bases at V and 3 bases at J, with 11 bases between. CDR3 length equals 13 residues. CDR1 is GTSNPN and CDR2 is SVGIG in the germline V gene (reference sequence). The CDR3 region is CAWSGNLKETQYF. DNA of the CDR3: TGTGCCTGGAGCGGGAACCTCAAAGAGACCCAGTACTTC.

The CDR3 DNA is TGTGCCTGGAGGACCGGAACTACTAGGGGCAATCAGCCCCAGCATTTT. Translating it yields CAWRTGTTRGNQPQHF. The chain recombines TRBV30 with TRBJ1-5, with unresolved D. The germline CDR1 and CDR2 sequences are GTSNPN and SVGIG (reference sequence). The V and J ends lost 3 bases and 2 bases respectively, with 17 bases between them. This CDR3 comprises 16 residues. Supplemented by reference TRBV30 and TRBJ1-5, the full variable domain reads SQTIHQWPATLVQPVGSPLSLECTVEGTSNPNLYWYRQAAGRGLQLLFYSVGIGQISSEVPQNLSASRPQDRQFILSSKKLLLSDSGFYLCAWRTGTTRGNQPQHFGDGTRLSIL.

The CDR3 sequence is CASSLYRAGDQTQYF. CDR3 nucleotides: TGTGCCAGCAGTTTATACCGTGCCGGGGATCAGACCCAGTACTTC. The chain carries TRBV28 and TRBJ2-5; a possible D gene is TRBD2 (5 bases). Germline V gene lookup returns CDR1 MDHEN and CDR2 SYDVKM. Trimming removed 1 base at V and 6 bases at J, with 15 bases between. CDR3 length: 15 amino acids.

This rearrangement joins TRBV5-6 to TRBJ2-7; TRBD2 might be the D (5 bases). Per germline, CDR1 SGHDT and CDR2 YYEEEE. Trimming removed 2 bases at V and 3 bases at J, with 6 bases between. The CDR3 contains 12 residues. CDR3 coding DNA: TGTGCCAGCAGCTTCGAGGGCTACGAGCAGTACTTC. It codes for CASSFEGYEQYF.

This clone has only a few counts. The CDR3 loop reads CASSVVVGGRTDTQYF. In nucleotides, the CDR3 is TGTGCCAGCAGCGTAGTTGTGGGCGGGCGCACAGATACGCAGTATTTT. This sequence joins TRBV9 and TRBJ2-3; D is possibly TRBD2 (5 bases). CDR3 length: 16 residues. Trimming stripped 0 bases from V and 1 base from J, with 12 bases between. CDR1 and CDR2 (germline): SGDLS, YYNGEE.

This clone was observed a few times. The chain employs TRBV18 and TRBJ2-7; 7 bases line up with TRBD1. The CDR3 totals 14 residues. Germline CDR1 and CDR2: KGHSH and LQKENI. The V gene end was trimmed by 3 bases and the J gene end by 4 bases; junction bases not matched to a gene: 6. The CDR3 nucleotides read TGTGCCAGCTCACCGGAAAGGACAGGTTACGAGCAGTACTTC. Translating gives CASSPERTGYEQYF.

The chain links TRBV29-1 to TRBJ2-5; 11 nucleotides align to TRBD1. The CDR3 loop spans 17 amino acids. V lost 5 bases, J lost 5 bases, and 16 bases stayed unmatched. The germline gives CDR1 SQVTM, CDR2 ANQGSEA. CDR3 sequence reads: CSVPGQGGNTRRETQYF. CDR3 sequence (DNA): TGCAGCGTTCCGGGACAGGGGGGCAACACCCGCCGGGAGACCCAGTACTTC. The entire variable domain, with the rest obtained from reference TRBV29-1 and TRBJ2-5, is as follows: SAVISQKPSRDICQRGTSLTIQCQVDSQVTMMFWYRQQPGQSLTLIATANQGSEATYESGFVIDKFPISRPNLTFSTLTVSNMSPEDSSIYLCSVPGQGGNTRRETQYFGPGTRLLVL.

CDR3 residues: CASNLLGEPNYEQYF. Written as DNA, the CDR3 is TGTGCCAGCAACCTACTTGGAGAACCCAATTACGAGCAGTACTTC. The V gene is TRBV7-9, the J gene TRBJ2-7; D remains ambiguous. Deletions cut 7 bases from V and 4 bases from J, with 20 bases between. The CDR3 sequence is 15 residues long. Germline V CDR1 and CDR2: SEHNR, FQNEAQ (reference sequence). Supplemented by reference TRBV7-9 and TRBJ2-7, the full variable domain reads DTGVSQNPRHKITKRGQNVTFRCDPISEHNRLYWYRQTLGQGPEFLTYFQNEAQLEKSRLLSDRFSAERPKGSFSTLEIQRTEQGDSAMYLCASNLLGEPNYEQYFGPGTRLTVT.

The CDR3 DNA sequence: TGTGCCAGCTCACCTATAGGATACAATGAGCAGTTCTTC. This translates into CASSPIGYNEQFF. V gene TRBV18 combines with J gene TRBJ2-1; no clear D gene. This CDR3 is 13 amino acids long. Between the trimmed V and J ends, which lost 3 bases and 4 bases, there was a span of 7 bases. CDR1 is KGHSH and CDR2 is LQKENI in the germline V gene.

The chain carries TRBV7-7 and TRBJ2-7; TRBD1 matches at 8 bases. The CDR3 totals 14 residues. CDR1 and CDR2 from the germline V gene are SSHAT and FNYEAQ (reference sequence). V lost 5 bases to trimming and J lost 4 bases; unmatched junction nucleotides: 7. The CDR3 nucleotides read TGTGCCAGCAGCCCATCAGGGGGCCAGTACGAGCAGTACTTC. Its translation is CASSPSGGQYEQYF.

This clone has a handful of counts. This chain joins TRBV29-1 and TRBJ2-3, with 8 positions matching TRBD2. The CDR3 runs 16 residues. The V segment lost 6 bases and the J segment 1 base; nucleotides outside the gene matches: 12. Germline values: CDR1 SQVTM, CDR2 ANQGSEA. CDR3 loop: CSVAQGSGGRTDTQYF. Written as DNA, the CDR3 is TGCAGCGTCGCCCAGGGGAGCGGGGGTCGCACAGATACGCAGTATTTT.

This clone occurred a few times. The rearrangement uses TRBV29-1 and TRBJ1-2; tentative D call: TRBD1 (5 bases). The CDR3 runs 12 residues. The V gene's germline CDR1 is SQVTM and CDR2 ANQGSEA. V lost 7 bases, J lost 8 bases, and 17 bases lay in between. The CDR3 sequence is CSARTGTEGYTF. The CDR3 DNA follows: TGCAGCGCTAGAACCGGGACCGAAGGCTACACCTTC.

The chain combines TRBV2 with TRBJ1-3; D not resolved. Germline V gene lookup returns CDR1 SNHLY and CDR2 FYNNEI. The CDR3 loop spans 12 amino acids. Trimming shortened V by 5 bases and J by 3 bases, and 5 bases separated the two germline ends. CDR3 nucleotides: TGTGCCAGCAGTCCCCTTGGAAACACCATATATTTT. Amino acids: CASSPLGNTIYF.

The V call is TRBV19, the J call TRBJ2-7, with TRBD1 identical over 10 bases. V was clipped by 4 bases and J by 3 bases; unmatched bases: 9. CDR1 LNHDA and CDR2 SQIVND come from the germline V gene (reference sequence). The CDR3 extends over 16 amino acids. CDR3 residues: CASSRTPGQGIYEQYF. The CDR3 DNA sequence: TGTGCCAGTAGTAGGACACCGGGACAGGGGATCTACGAGCAGTACTTC.

This chain links TRBV2 with TRBJ2-7; D uncertain. The CDR3 contains 13 residues. V was pared by 6 bases and J by 6 bases, with 15 bases between. CDR1 and CDR2 (germline): SNHLY, FYNNEI. The CDR3 DNA follows: TGTGCCAGCAGACCAGGTGCCACGGTCGAGCAGTACTTC. Translating gives CASRPGATVEQYF.

V and J are TRBV10-3 and TRBJ2-7, with a weak D call TRBD2 (6 bases). The V end was cut by 0 bases, the J end by 1 base, with 16 bases between. Germline V gene lookup returns CDR1 ENHRY and CDR2 SYGVKD. CDR3 length equals 17 residues. The CDR3 region is CAISESKAGVLSYEQYF. CDR3 DNA sequence: TGTGCCATCAGTGAGTCGAAAGCGGGCGTACTTTCCTACGAGCAGTACTTC.

The chain couples TRBV7-8 to TRBJ2-3; D is undetermined. V lost 4 bases and J 8 bases, leaving 16 bases between the germline ends. The CDR3 totals 14 residues. In germline, CDR1 is SGHVS, CDR2 FQNEAQ. In DNA form, the CDR3 reads TGTGCCAGCAGCTACAGTCCCCTGACTCCTACGCAGTATTTT. It yields the protein CASSYSPLTPTQYF. The full variable domain, rest sourced from reference TRBV7-8 and TRBJ2-3, is GAGVSQSPRYKVAKRGQDVALRCDPISGHVSLFWYQQALGQGPEFLTYFQNEAQLDKSGLPSDRFFAERPEGSVSTLKIQRTQQEDSAVYLCASSYSPLTPTQYFGPGTRLTVL.

The chain recombines TRBV7-2 with TRBJ2-7, with D unclear. The germline V and J ends were trimmed by 1 base and 4 bases, with 8 bases remaining between them. Germline CDR1 reads SGHTA; CDR2 reads FQGNSA. CDR3 length: 13 amino acids. The CDR3 DNA reads TGTGCCAGCAGCTTAGGGTCCACATACGAGCAGTACTTC. It is translated as CASSLGSTYEQYF.

The V and J genes are TRBV20-1 and TRBJ2-1, with D possibly matching TRBD2 (6 bases). This CDR3 has 11 residues. V was trimmed by 4 bases and J by 9 bases, leaving 10 bases between them. Germline values: CDR1 DFQATT, CDR2 SNEGSKA (reference sequence). DNA for the CDR3: TGCAGTGCTACCGGAGGGGTTGAGCAGTTCTTC. Residues: CSATGGVEQFF.

The chain uses TRBV7-2 and TRBJ2-1, with D perhaps given as TRBD1 or TRBD2 (5 bases each). Trimming removed 5 bases from V and 11 bases from J, with 13 bases in between. Germline V gene lookup returns CDR1 SGHTA and CDR2 FQGNSA. There are 12 residues in the CDR3. CDR3 loop: CASSPGPRKQFF. Here the CDR3 DNA reads TGTGCCAGCAGCCCGGGACCCCGAAAGCAGTTCTTC.